This is a list of T cell receptor beta chains from one sample in a study of T cell responses to AZD1222 COVID-19 vaccine. Some clones are missing from TCRdb's copy, which holds only in-frame ones; the method was immunoSEQ multiplex PCR. The top ten clones hold just under 3% of a sample with about 140,000 clones, around 89% of them seen once. The specimen was peripheral blood, collected on day 0 of AZD1222 vaccination. Receptors originate from an adult in good health. CDR3s include the opening cysteine and the closing phenylalanine or tryptophan. Each record gives: J gene, clone size, V gene, D gene, CDR3 length, CDR3 protein, CDR3 DNA. The D gene is left open where the match is weak. A clone size is listed for some rows: how often the clone was seen (once, few, many), or a class if it is expanded.

>TRBJ2-2|.|TRBV19|TRBD1|15
CASSMDRPNTGELFF
TGTGCCAGTAGTATGGACAGGCCGAACACCGGGGAGCTGTTTTTT
>TRBJ2-5|.|TRBV2|.|15
CASSEKGLHQETQYF
TGTGCCAGCAGTGAGAAAGGACTCCACCAAGAGACCCAGTACTTC
>TRBJ1-6|.|TRBV9|.|15
CASSLNPEGYSPLHF
TGTGCCAGCAGCCTCAATCCGGAGGGTTATTCACCCCTCCACTTT
>TRBJ2-1|.|TRBV28|.|14
CASSFFGSYNEQFF
TGTGCCAGCAGTTTTTTCGGCTCCTACAATGAGCAGTTCTTC
>TRBJ1-3|.|TRBV7-2|TRBD1|16
CASSTTGALSGNTIYF
TGTGCCAGCAGCACGACAGGGGCCCTCTCTGGAAACACCATATATTTT
>TRBJ1-5|.|TRBV27|.|15
CASSASGVGNQPQHF
TGTGCCAGCAGTGCCTCGGGTGTAGGCAATCAGCCCCAGCATTTT
>TRBJ2-2|.|TRBV12-3/TRBV12-4|.|13
CASSRASAGELFF
TGTGCCAGCAGTCGCGCTAGCGCCGGGGAGCTGTTTTTT
>TRBJ2-2|.|TRBV19|.|15
CASSIERGGTGELFF
TGTGCCAGTAGTATAGAGAGAGGGGGCACCGGGGAGCTGTTTTTT
>TRBJ2-7|.|TRBV27|.|15
CASRPFTGLTYEQYF
TGTGCCAGCAGGCCATTTACAGGGCTGACCTACGAGCAGTACTTC
>TRBJ2-2|.|TRBV19|TRBD1|15
CASSKGAMNTGELFF
TGTGCCAGTAGTAAGGGGGCGATGAACACCGGGGAGCTGTTTTTT
>TRBJ2-7|.|TRBV27|.|14
CASSRRDIGYEQYF
TGTGCCAGCAGCCGACGGGACATCGGCTACGAGCAGTACTTC
>TRBJ1-2|.|TRBV19|TRBD1|15
CASSLTGLSRNGYTF
TGTGCCAGTAGCCTGACAGGGCTAAGTAGAAATGGCTACACCTTC
>TRBJ1-1|.|TRBV12-3/TRBV12-4|.|13
CASSLVEVTEAFF
TGTGCCAGCAGTTTAGTGGAGGTAACTGAAGCTTTCTTT
>TRBJ2-1|.|TRBV7-3|TRBD1|15
CASSLAGTGVNEQFF
TGTGCCAGCAGCCTTGCCGGGACAGGGGTCAATGAGCAGTTCTTC
>TRBJ2-5|.|TRBV28|.|14
CASRPTGRVETQYF
TGTGCCAGCAGACCAACCGGGAGAGTGGAGACCCAGTACTTC
>TRBJ1-1|.|TRBV20-1|.|11
CSASPTLEAFF
TGCAGTGCTAGCCCCACGTTAGAAGCTTTCTTT
>TRBJ2-4|.|TRBV6-2/TRBV6-3|.|17
CASSRSPLLAAKNIQYF
TGTGCCAGCAGCCGAAGCCCCCTACTAGCAGCCAAAAACATTCAGTACTTC
>TRBJ2-7|.|TRBV11-2|TRBD2|15
CASSPEAGVINEQYF
TGTGCCAGCAGCCCCGAGGCGGGAGTAATCAACGAGCAGTACTTC
>TRBJ2-5|.|TRBV7-6|TRBD1|15
CASTLRKTGGETQYF
TGTGCCAGCACCTTGAGGAAGACAGGGGGAGAGACCCAGTACTTC
>TRBJ1-5|.|TRBV24-1|TRBD1|19
CATTRPPGQGSYSNQPQHF
TGTGCCACCACCAGACCCCCGGGACAGGGAAGCTATAGCAATCAGCCCCAGCATTTT
>TRBJ2-3|.|TRBV11-2|TRBD2|16
CASSWGSGVAGDTQYF
TGTGCCAGCAGTTGGGGGAGCGGGGTGGCAGGAGATACGCAGTATTTT
>TRBJ2-2|few|TRBV11-2|.|14
CASSFNYGSGELFF
TGTGCCAGCAGCTTTAACTACGGGTCCGGGGAGCTGTTTTTT
>TRBJ2-7|once|TRBV30|TRBD1|14
CAWRSGTGSYEQYF
TGTGCCTGGAGAAGCGGGACAGGGAGCTACGAGCAGTACTTC
>TRBJ1-2|.|TRBV6-6|TRBD1|16
CASSTRTGRGGYGYTF
TGTGCCAGCAGTACACGGACAGGGAGGGGTGGATATGGCTACACCTTC
>TRBJ2-2|once|TRBV6-2/TRBV6-3|TRBD2|18
CASSWLAGALRGTGELFF
TGTGCCAGCAGTTGGCTAGCGGGAGCCCTTCGGGGGACCGGGGAGCTGTTTTTT
>TRBJ2-7|.|TRBV6-6|.|14
CASRLNRDLYEQYF
TGTGCCAGCAGACTAAACCGGGACCTTTACGAGCAGTACTTC
>TRBJ2-3|.|TRBV20-1|TRBD1|14
CSASGEGGRYTQYF
TGCAGTGCTAGTGGGGAAGGGGGCCGGTATACGCAGTATTTT
>TRBJ2-7|.|TRBV2|.|17
CASSEAKRGEGPYEQYF
TGTGCCAGCAGTGAAGCTAAAAGGGGGGAGGGGCCCTACGAGCAGTACTTC
>TRBJ2-3|.|TRBV18|TRBD1|14
CASSPGTEADTQYF
TGTGCCAGCTCACCAGGGACAGAAGCAGATACGCAGTATTTT
>TRBJ2-7|.|TRBV7-6|TRBD2|16
CASSPQGGSAPYEQYF
TGTGCCAGCAGCCCGCAAGGCGGGAGCGCTCCCTACGAGCAGTACTTC
>TRBJ2-5|once|TRBV3-1/TRBV3-2|.|17
CASSQATLGRRGETQYF
TGTGCCAGCAGCCAAGCAACCTTGGGGCGGAGGGGAGAGACCCAGTACTTC
>TRBJ2-7|few|TRBV7-8|.|13
CASSLTPRYEQYF
TGTGCCAGCAGCTTAACGCCCCGCTACGAGCAGTACTTC